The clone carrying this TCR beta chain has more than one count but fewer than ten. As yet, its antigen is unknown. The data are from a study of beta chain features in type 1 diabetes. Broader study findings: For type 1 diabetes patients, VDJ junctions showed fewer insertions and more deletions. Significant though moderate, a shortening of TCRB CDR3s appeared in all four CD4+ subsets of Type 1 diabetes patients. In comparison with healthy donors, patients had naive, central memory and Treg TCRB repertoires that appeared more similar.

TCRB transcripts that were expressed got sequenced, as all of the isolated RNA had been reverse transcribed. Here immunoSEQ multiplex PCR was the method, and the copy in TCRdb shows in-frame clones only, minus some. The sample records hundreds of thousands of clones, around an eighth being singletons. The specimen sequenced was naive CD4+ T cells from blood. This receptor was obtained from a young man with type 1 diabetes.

The CDR3 DNA sequence: TGTGCCAGCAGCTTGGCTGGGAATGAGCAGTTCTTC. Its protein product is CASSLAGNEQFF. The V and J genes are TRBV5-6 and TRBJ2-1; no clear D. The V end was cut by 0 bases, the J end by 7 bases, with 5 bases between. The CDR3 is 12 residues long. Germline V CDR1 and CDR2: SGHDT, YYEEEE. Full variable domain (outside the CDR3, taken from reference TRBV5-6 and TRBJ2-1): DAGVTQSPTHLIKTRGQQVTLRCSPKSGHDTVSWYQQALGQGPQFIFQYYEEEERQRGNFPDRFSGHQFPNYSSELNVNALLLGDSALYLCASSLAGNEQFFGPGTRLTVL.